This T cell receptor (beta chain) appears in the sequencing data of a study of blood T cell repertoires in COVID-19. The method was immunoSEQ multiplex PCR; TCRdb's version includes in-frame clones alone and lacks a portion of them. The sample holds about 240,000 clones, 83% seen once. The germline gives CDR1 SQVTM, CDR2 ANQGSEA. This CDR3 spans 13 amino acids. V shed 6 bases, J shed 4 bases, and the junction held 8 bases outside the gene matches. This chain joins TRBV29-1 and TRBJ1-1; 7 nucleotides line up with TRBD1. Input material: peripheral blood. This receptor was identified in a human donor in a cohort sampled during active COVID-19. CDR3 sequence (DNA): TGCAGCGTCGAGGACAGGTTCGGCACTGAAGCTTTCTTT. Protein sequence: CSVEDRFGTEAFF. Full variable domain (missing parts from reference TRBV29-1 and TRBJ1-1): SAVISQKPSRDICQRGTSLTIQCQVDSQVTMMFWYRQQPGQSLTLIATANQGSEATYESGFVIDKFPISRPNLTFSTLTVSNMSPEDSSIYLCSVEDRFGTEAFFGQGTRLTVV.